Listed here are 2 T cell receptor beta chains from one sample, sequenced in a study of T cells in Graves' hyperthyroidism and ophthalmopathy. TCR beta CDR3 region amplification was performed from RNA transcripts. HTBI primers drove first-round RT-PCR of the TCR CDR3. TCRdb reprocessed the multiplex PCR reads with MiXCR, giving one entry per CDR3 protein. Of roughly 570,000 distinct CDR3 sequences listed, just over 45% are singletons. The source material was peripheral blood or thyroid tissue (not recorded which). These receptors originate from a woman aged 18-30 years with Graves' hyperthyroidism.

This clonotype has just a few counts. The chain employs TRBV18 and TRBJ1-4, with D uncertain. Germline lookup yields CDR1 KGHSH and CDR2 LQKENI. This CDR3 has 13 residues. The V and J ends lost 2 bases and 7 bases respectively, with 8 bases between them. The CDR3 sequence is CASSPNSGEKLFF. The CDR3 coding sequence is TGTGCCAGCTCACCAAACAGTGGTGAAAAACTGTTTTTT.

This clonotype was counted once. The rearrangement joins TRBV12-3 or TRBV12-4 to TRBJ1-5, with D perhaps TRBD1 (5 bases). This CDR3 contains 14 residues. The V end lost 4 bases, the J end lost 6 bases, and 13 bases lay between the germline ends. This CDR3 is CASSSRDRPQPQHF. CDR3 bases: TGTGCCAGCAGTTCCCGGGACCGCCCTCAGCCCCAGCATTTT.